These 15 T cell receptor beta chains came from one sample sequenced in a study of blood T cell repertoires in COVID-19 (dated by TCRdb to 2018 to 2020). Receptor amplification or capture employed the immunoSEQ multiplex PCR assay. The clones in this table, taken by TCRdb from immuneACCESS, are in-frame only. Not every clone is retained; where verified, under half of the shortfall comes from an unresolved V gene, and the cause of the rest is unknown. This sample gives around 300,000 clones in total; 80% to 95% of them show up just once. Approximately 7.5% of the sample is in the top ten clones. Sequencing was done on a sample of peripheral blood. These receptors were obtained from a woman aged 25 to 39 with COVID-19, enrolled during active disease.

The chain links TRBV2 to TRBJ1-2; D ambiguous. This CDR3 is built from 11 residues. Trimming took off 3 bases at V and 8 bases at J, with 7 bases between the two ends. Germline V CDR1 and CDR2: SNHLY, FYNNEI. The CDR3 loop reads CASSDVGGYTF. The DNA of the CDR3 is TGTGCCAGCAGTGACGTGGGCGGCTACACCTTC. Looking up the rest from reference TRBV2 and TRBJ1-2 gives the full variable domain: EPEVTQTPSHQVTQMGQEVILRCVPISNHLYFYWYRQILGQKVEFLVSFYNNEISEKSEIFDDQFSVERPDGSNFTLKIRSTKLEDSAMYFCASSDVGGYTFGSGTRLTVV.

The rearrangement joins TRBV5-1 to TRBJ1-2; maybe TRBD1 (6 bases). V dropped 2 bases and J dropped 8 bases, with 13 bases sitting between them. Germline loops: CDR1 SGHRS, CDR2 YFSETQ. The CDR3 sequence is 13 residues long. CDR3 sequence reads: CASSLLGGDGYTF. The DNA of the CDR3 is TGCGCCAGCAGCTTATTAGGGGGGGACGGCTACACCTTC.

This rearrangement joins TRBV24-1 to TRBJ1-2, with 7 nucleotides matching TRBD1. V dropped 4 bases and J dropped 3; count of bases not matched to a gene: 4. This CDR3 comprises 14 residues. Germline CDR1 is KGHDR and CDR2 is SFDVKD. In nucleotides, the CDR3 is TGTGCCACCAGTGAACCGGACAGGTACTATGGCTACACCTTC. Its translation: CATSEPDRYYGYTF.

The rearrangement joins TRBV10-2 to TRBJ2-2, with D possibly matching TRBD1 (5 bases). Deletions cut 3 bases from V and 5 bases from J, with 7 bases between. From germline, CDR1 is WSHSY and CDR2 SAAADI. The CDR3 contains 13 residues. CDR3: CASSEKGTGELFF. In DNA, the CDR3 is TGCGCCAGCAGTGAAAAGGGGACCGGGGAGCTGTTTTTT.

CDR3 DNA sequence: TGTGCCAGCAGTGAAGGTACTAGCGGGAGTTTTGTGAATGAGCAGTTCTTC. It yields the protein CASSEGTSGSFVNEQFF. V gene TRBV6-1 combines with J gene TRBJ2-1, with 11 nucleotides matching TRBD2. This CDR3 spans 17 amino acids. The V gene end was trimmed by 1 base and the J gene end by 7 bases; junction bases not matched to a gene: 9. CDR1 and CDR2 (germline): MNHNS, SASEGT.

V gene TRBV28 combines with J gene TRBJ1-6, with 7 positions matching TRBD1. The trim removed 5 bases at V and 10 bases at J, leaving 11 bases unmatched. Germline CDR1 reads MDHEN; CDR2 reads SYDVKM. This CDR3 contains 15 residues. The CDR3 sequence is CASSKGARRPSPLHF. The CDR3 bases are TGTGCCAGCAGTAAGGGGGCGAGGCGCCCCTCACCCCTCCACTTT.

The chain has TRBV5-6 and TRBJ2-7; TRBD2 matches at 8 bases. The CDR3 length is 14 residues. CDR1 SGHDT and CDR2 YYEEEE come from the germline V gene. With V trimmed by 3 bases and J by 4 bases, 6 bases remained unmatched. CDR3 sequence (DNA): TGTGCCAGCAGCTGGGGGACTAGGGCTTACGAGCAGTACTTC. It yields the protein CASSWGTRAYEQYF.

The chain combines TRBV24-1 with TRBJ2-2; TRBD1 aligns across 9 bases. Germline CDR1 is KGHDR and CDR2 is SFDVKD. The CDR3 has 17 amino acids. With V trimmed by 4 bases and J by 0 bases, 5 bases remained unmatched. DNA for the CDR3: TGTGCCACCAGTGAAATTTACAGGGGGCCGAACACCGGGGAGCTGTTTTTT. This sequence encodes CATSEIYRGPNTGELFF.

This clone was recorded only once. The chain carries TRBV4-3 and TRBJ1-1; a possible D gene is TRBD1 (5 bases). The CDR3 loop spans 15 amino acids. Between the trimmed V and J ends, which lost 0 bases and 1 base, there was a span of 9 bases. Germline V gene sequence: CDR1 LGHNA, CDR2 YSLEER. The CDR3 region is CASSQDTGGNTEAFF. The CDR3 nucleotides are TGCGCCAGCAGCCAAGATACGGGGGGGAACACTGAAGCTTTCTTT.

The chain carries TRBV27 and TRBJ1-1; D is undetermined. Germline V gives CDR1 MNHEY, CDR2 SMNVEV (reference sequence). V lost 3 bases and J 5 bases, leaving 10 bases between the germline ends. This CDR3 has 13 residues. Written as DNA, the CDR3 is TGTGCCAGCAGTTTGGAGGAATGGACTGAAGCTTTCTTT. Translation gives CASSLEEWTEAFF.

The chain carries TRBV19 and TRBJ1-2, with 7 positions matching TRBD1. The germline gives CDR1 LNHDA, CDR2 SQIVND (reference sequence). The J segment lost 3 bases and the V segment lost 6 bases, leaving 10 bases of the junction unmatched. CDR3 length: 15 residues. The CDR3 sequence is CASSSETGTHYGYTF. The CDR3 DNA reads TGTGCCAGTAGCTCAGAGACAGGGACTCACTATGGCTACACCTTC.

This chain connects TRBV15 to TRBJ2-7; D unclear. This CDR3 spans 13 amino acids. In germline, CDR1 is LNHNV, CDR2 YYDKDF (reference sequence). V was clipped by 1 base and J by 6 bases, with 10 bases between them. This CDR3 is CATSRVSATEQYF. CDR3 sequence (DNA): TGTGCCACCAGCAGAGTTTCCGCTACCGAGCAGTACTTC. Supplemented by reference TRBV15 and TRBJ2-7, the full variable domain reads DAMVIQNPRYQVTQFGKPVTLSCSQTLNHNVMYWYQQKSSQAPKLLFHYYDKDFNNEADTPDNFQSRRPNTSFCFLDIRSPGLGDTAMYLCATSRVSATEQYFGPGTRLTVT.

This chain connects TRBV9 to TRBJ2-5, with 7 bases identical to TRBD1. V lost 0 bases and J lost 5; bases outside the gene matches: 1. CDR1 SGDLS and CDR2 YYNGEE come from the germline V gene. This CDR3 comprises 13 residues. CDR3 bases: TGTGCCAGCAGCGTAGACAGGGGTGAGACCCAGTACTTC. Amino acid sequence: CASSVDRGETQYF. Looking up the rest from reference TRBV9 and TRBJ2-5 gives the full variable domain: DSGVTQTPKHLITATGQRVTLRCSPRSGDLSVYWYQQSLDQGLQFLIQYYNGEERAKGNILERFSAQQFPDLHSELNLSSLELGDSALYFCASSVDRGETQYFGPGTRLLVL.

The chain combines TRBV30 with TRBJ1-1; D may be TRBD1 (6 bases). Germline CDR1 and CDR2: GTSNPN and SVGIG (reference sequence). V shed 3 bases and J shed 5 bases, with 13 bases lying between them. CDR3 length: 13 residues. For the CDR3, the DNA is TGTGCCTGGAGCCTAAAAAGGGGGACTGAAGCTTTCTTT. Amino acids: CAWSLKRGTEAFF.

This clone has only a few counts. The chain employs TRBV6-2 or TRBV6-3 and TRBJ1-1; tentatively, D is TRBD1 (6 bases). The CDR3 has 14 residues. Looked up from germline, CDR1 is MNHEY and CDR2 is SVGEGT. The V end lost 5 bases, the J end lost 5 bases, and 15 bases lay between the germline ends. The CDR3 nucleotides are TGTGCCAGCAGTGAGGACAGTCCATCTACTGAAGCTTTCTTT. As protein: CASSEDSPSTEAFF.